The 10 T cell receptor beta chains below come from one sample, sequenced in a study of T cells in Graves' hyperthyroidism and ophthalmopathy. TCR beta CDR3 region amplification was performed from RNA transcripts. In the first-round RT-PCR of the TCR CDR3, the HTBI primer set was used. In TCRdb, the multiplex PCR reads were re-called with MiXCR into one record per CDR3 protein. In the table there are about 620,000 distinct CDR3 sequences, 16% of which are singletons. Sample: blood. The receptors shown here come from a woman in her 30s with Graves' hyperthyroidism.

The rearrangement links TRBV4-3 to TRBJ2-2, with 10 bases identical to TRBD1. CDR3 length: 18 amino acids. V dropped 0 bases and J dropped 5; count of bases not matched to a gene: 9. CDR1 and CDR2 (germline): LGHNA, YSLEER. CDR3 loop: CASSQDPTGGARTGELFF. CDR3 in DNA: TGCGCCAGCAGCCAAGACCCGACAGGGGGCGCAAGAACCGGGGAGCTGTTTTTT.

This sequence joins TRBV10-3 and TRBJ2-1; TRBD2 matches 7 bases. Germline CDR1 reads ENHRY; CDR2 reads SYGVKD. Unmatched junction bases numbered 3, after V lost 7 bases and J lost 3 bases. This CDR3 spans 13 amino acids. As DNA, the CDR3 is TGTGCCATCATAGCGGGCCTCTACAATGAGCAGTTCTTC. It encodes CAIIAGLYNEQFF.

This clonotype was observed a handful of times. This sequence joins TRBV6-2 or TRBV6-3 and TRBJ2-3, with D possibly being TRBD2 (6 bases). Between the trimmed V and J ends, which lost 7 bases and 1 base, there was a span of 15 bases. Germline V gene lookup returns CDR1 MNHEY and CDR2 SVGEGT. The CDR3 loop spans 15 amino acids. The CDR3 region is CASTVPGLRTDTQYF. CDR3 DNA: TGTGCCAGCACCGTCCCGGGACTCCGCACAGATACGCAGTATTTT.

The chain recombines TRBV20-1 with TRBJ2-2; 12 bases match TRBD2. The trim removed 5 bases at V and 4 bases at J, leaving 5 bases unmatched. From germline, CDR1 is DFQATT and CDR2 SNEGSKA (reference sequence). This CDR3 is 15 amino acids long. The CDR3 is CSAPRLAGVTGELFF. CDR3 in DNA: TGCAGTGCTCCAAGACTAGCGGGAGTCACCGGGGAGCTGTTTTTT.

This clonotype was detected many times. The V call is TRBV3-1, the J call TRBJ1-4, with 12 positions matching TRBD1. V dropped 0 bases and J dropped 7; count of bases not matched to a gene: 6. The CDR3 covers 17 residues. Germline CDR1 LGHDT, CDR2 YNNKEL (reference sequence). In DNA, the CDR3 is TGTGCCAGCAGCCAAGACGGGACAGGGGGCTTGTCTGAAAAACTGTTTTTT. This encodes CASSQDGTGGLSEKLFF.

This clonotype has a handful of counts. The chain has TRBV9 and TRBJ2-1; the match to TRBD2 covers 11 bases. Per the germline V gene, CDR1 is SGDLS and CDR2 is YYNGEE. CDR3 length equals 17 residues. V shed 1 base and J 5 bases; nucleotides not matched to a gene: 8. Written as DNA, the CDR3 is TGTGCCAGCAGCGTACGCGGGACTAGCGGAGTCAACAATGAGCAGTTCTTC. Protein product: CASSVRGTSGVNNEQFF.

This clonotype was observed at least ten times. The chain's CDR3 is CASRVGRSLPQPQHF. The DNA for the CDR3 is TGTGCCAGCAGAGTAGGACGGTCCCTGCCCCAGCCCCAGCATTTT. The chain uses TRBV2 and TRBJ1-5, with D uncertain. The CDR3 is made up of 15 amino acids. V was clipped by 6 bases and J by 7 bases, with 19 bases between them. CDR1 is SNHLY, CDR2 FYNNEI, per germline.

This rearrangement joins TRBV20-1 to TRBJ2-3; 10 nucleotides match TRBD2. CDR1 is DFQATT and CDR2 is SNEGSKA in the germline V gene (reference sequence). The ends lost 5 bases at V and 0 bases at J; junction bases unmatched: 5. This CDR3 has 15 amino acids. The DNA of the CDR3 is TGCAGTGCTCACGGGACTAGCGTAAGCACAGATACGCAGTATTTT. Its translation: CSAHGTSVSTDTQYF.

This clonotype was seen a handful of times. The chain has TRBV20-1 and TRBJ2-3; 10 bases align to TRBD2. The CDR3 has 14 residues. The junction had 2 bases not matched to a gene; V was cut back by 1 base and J by 4 bases. Germline CDR1 reads DFQATT; CDR2 reads SNEGSKA (reference sequence). CDR3 sequence (DNA): TGCAGTGCTAGAGCCAGCGGGAGGGCAGATACGCAGTATTTT. This translates into CSARASGRADTQYF.

There are many counts of this clonotype. The V gene is TRBV2, the J gene TRBJ1-2, with D perhaps TRBD1 (5 bases). The CDR3 runs to 14 residues. The V and J ends lost 4 bases and 4 bases respectively, with 13 bases between them. Germline V lookup: CDR1 SNHLY, CDR2 FYNNEI. CDR3 sequence: CASSAAGRVYGYTF. CDR3 sequence (DNA): TGTGCCAGCAGTGCTGCAGGGCGGGTCTATGGCTACACCTTC.